These 17 T cell receptor beta chains came from one sample sequenced in a study of CD8 T cells in ankylosing spondylitis. TCRdb reanalysed the 5' RACE reads using MiXCR and keeps one entry per CDR3 protein. In the table there are about 140,000 distinct CDR3 sequences, approximately 32% of which are singletons. Sequencing was carried out using synovial fluid, either unsorted or a sorted T cell fraction (not recorded which). These receptors all stem from a male donor with ankylosing spondylitis.

The V call is TRBV2, the J call TRBJ2-1; D is unclear. Germline CDR1 reads SNHLY; CDR2 reads FYNNEI. The CDR3 is 14 amino acids. V shed 7 bases and J shed 0 bases, with 10 bases lying between them. CDR3: CASTHPSSYNEQFF. The CDR3 coding sequence is TGTGCCAGCACACATCCCTCCTCCTACAATGAGCAGTTCTTC.

This clonotype was found many times. The rearrangement links TRBV2 to TRBJ2-1; no definite D call. Germline V gives CDR1 SNHLY, CDR2 FYNNEI. This CDR3 has 12 residues. V lost 7 bases and J 4 bases, leaving 8 bases between the germline ends. CDR3 region: CASKFGYNEQFF. The CDR3 DNA follows: TGTGCCAGCAAATTCGGTTACAATGAGCAGTTCTTC.

This clonotype was seen a handful of times. The J gene is TRBJ1-1, the V gene TRBV5-1; possible D gene TRBD1, 5 bases. CDR1 is SGHRS and CDR2 is YFSETQ in the germline V gene. This CDR3 is 12 amino acids long. With 2 bases removed from V and 3 bases from J, the gap between germline ends came to 5 bases. The CDR3 DNA reads TGCGCCAGCAGCTTACAGGACACTGAAGCTTTCTTT. This translates into CASSLQDTEAFF.

The gene calls are TRBV2 and TRBJ1-1, with 7 bases aligning to TRBD1. Germline V lookup: CDR1 SNHLY, CDR2 FYNNEI. After removal of 5 bases from V and 3 bases from J, the junction contained 6 bases not matched to a gene. CDR3 length: 14 residues. CDR3 protein: CASSQRQGHTEAFF. The CDR3 DNA follows: TGTGCCAGCAGTCAACGACAGGGCCACACTGAAGCTTTCTTT.

The chain carries TRBV12-3 or TRBV12-4 and TRBJ2-3, with 11 positions matching TRBD2. CDR3 length: 16 residues. V gave up 6 bases and J gave up 3 bases; unmatched junction bases: 8. CDR3 in amino acids: CASRATSGSGTDTQYF. The CDR3 bases are TGTGCCAGCAGGGCCACTAGCGGGAGTGGTACAGATACGCAGTATTTT.

This clonotype was detected ten times or more. The chain joins TRBV4-1 to TRBJ2-3; 7 bases match TRBD2. The V and J ends lost 0 bases and 7 bases, in that order; junction bases with no gene match: 13. The CDR3 loop spans 17 amino acids. Germline V CDR1 and CDR2: MGHRA, YSYEKL. Written as DNA, the CDR3 is TGCGCCAGCAGCCAAGACCCCCCCGGGGGGATCATGCATACGCAGTATTTT. Translating it yields CASSQDPPGGIMHTQYF.

This clonotype was recorded at least ten times. The rearrangement links TRBV27 to TRBJ2-7; TRBD1 agrees at 10 bases. CDR3 length equals 14 residues. CDR1 is MNHEY and CDR2 is SMNVEV in the germline V gene (reference sequence). With V trimmed by 6 bases and J by 2 bases, 4 bases remained unmatched. In nucleotides, the CDR3 is TGTGCCAGCAGCGCAGACAGGGGGCCCTACGAGCAGTACTTC. Its translation: CASSADRGPYEQYF.

The chain joins TRBV10-3 to TRBJ1-2; 9 nucleotides match TRBD1. Germline V gives CDR1 ENHRY, CDR2 SYGVKD. Unmatched junction bases numbered 2, after V lost 10 bases and J lost 2 bases. There are 12 residues in the CDR3. In nucleotides, the CDR3 is TGTGCCACCGGGACAGGGAACTATGGCTACACCTTC. Translated: CATGTGNYGYTF.

The V call is TRBV28, the J call TRBJ2-4; 8 positions agree with TRBD1. Germline V gene sequence: CDR1 MDHEN, CDR2 SYDVKM. The CDR3 spans 15 residues. V was clipped by 6 bases and J by 1 base; unmatched bases: 5. The DNA for the CDR3 is TGTGCCAGCAGCCAGGGGGCAAGGGCCAAAAACATTCAGTACTTC. Amino acids: CASSQGARAKNIQYF.

V and J are TRBV9 and TRBJ2-7; D tentatively reads TRBD1 or TRBD2 (7 bases each). This CDR3 comprises 14 residues. CDR1 is SGDLS, CDR2 YYNGEE, per germline. V lost 0 bases to trimming and J lost 5 bases, with 12 bases between them. The CDR3 region is CASSVGPGGDEQYF. The CDR3 nucleotides are TGTGCCAGCAGCGTAGGTCCAGGGGGGGACGAGCAGTACTTC.

This clonotype showed up many times. This chain's CDR3 is CASSQAGGGPITEAFF. The CDR3 bases are TGTGCCAGCAGCCAAGCTGGGGGAGGGCCTATTACTGAAGCTTTCTTT. The chain recombines TRBV14 with TRBJ1-1; D perhaps matches TRBD1 (5 bases). This CDR3 is 16 amino acids long. Germline assignment: CDR1 SGHDN and CDR2 FVKESK. V was trimmed by 1 base and J by 5 bases, leaving 17 bases between them. Combining the CDR3 with reference TRBV14 and TRBJ1-1 gives the whole variable domain EAGVTQFPSHSVIEKGQTVTLRCDPISGHDNLYWYRRVMGKEIKFLLHFVKESKQDESGMPNNRFLAERTGGTYSTLKVQPAELEDSGVYFCASSQAGGGPITEAFFGQGTRLTVV.

This clonotype was picked up a small number of times. The chain links TRBV7-2 to TRBJ2-3; the D is unclear. From germline, CDR1 is SGHTA and CDR2 FQGNSA. The V and J ends lost 3 bases and 4 bases respectively, with 5 bases between them. This CDR3 region has 12 residues. The CDR3 DNA is TGTGCCAGCAGCTTTTACTCAGATACGCAGTATTTT. Translation: CASSFYSDTQYF.

This clonotype was observed a few times. The rearrangement links TRBV20-1 to TRBJ1-1; D perhaps matches TRBD1 (5 bases). The germline V and J ends were trimmed by 3 bases and 3 bases, with 8 bases remaining between them. The CDR3 is made up of 12 amino acids. Germline CDR1 DFQATT, CDR2 SNEGSKA (reference sequence). CDR3 loop: CSASGGYTEAFF. CDR3 nucleotide sequence: TGCAGTGCTAGTGGGGGATACACTGAAGCTTTCTTT.

The table lists this clonotype with a few counts. V gene TRBV9 combines with J gene TRBJ2-1, with 8 nucleotides matching TRBD2. The length of the CDR3 is 15 residues. V shed 4 bases, J shed 4 bases, and the junction held 7 bases outside the gene matches. The germline V gene has CDR1 SGDLS and CDR2 YYNGEE. The CDR3, as DNA: TGTGCCAGCAGCAGCGGGGTAGCGGGGTACAATGAGCAGTTCTTC. It yields the protein CASSSGVAGYNEQFF.

The sample holds many counts of this clonotype. One junction end disagrees with the germline gene, perhaps due to a read error. V usage is TRBV6-6 and J usage is TRBJ2-7; 7 positions agree with TRBD2. This CDR3 comprises 12 residues. CDR1 and CDR2 from the germline V gene are MNHNY and SVGAGI (reference sequence). This chain's CDR3 is CASSYEKRDMTF. In DNA form, the CDR3 reads TGTGCCAGCAGTTACGAAAAGCGGGATATGACATTC.

The chain couples TRBV2 to TRBJ2-5; perhaps D is TRBD1 or TRBD2 (5 bases each). V lost 2 bases and J 3 bases, leaving 13 bases between the germline ends. Germline values: CDR1 SNHLY, CDR2 FYNNEI. The CDR3 sequence is 15 residues long. CDR3: CASSELWGTEETQYF. The DNA for the CDR3 is TGTGCCAGCAGTGAATTATGGGGGACCGAAGAGACCCAGTACTTC.

This clonotype was picked up a small number of times. The chain recombines TRBV27 with TRBJ2-4; D is unclear. CDR1 is MNHEY and CDR2 is SMNVEV in the germline V gene (reference sequence). Trimming removed 6 bases from V and 0 bases from J, with 6 bases in between. The CDR3 totals 13 residues. The CDR3 bases are TGTGCCAGCAGCCCAGAAGCCAAAAACATTCAGTACTTC. Protein product: CASSPEAKNIQYF.